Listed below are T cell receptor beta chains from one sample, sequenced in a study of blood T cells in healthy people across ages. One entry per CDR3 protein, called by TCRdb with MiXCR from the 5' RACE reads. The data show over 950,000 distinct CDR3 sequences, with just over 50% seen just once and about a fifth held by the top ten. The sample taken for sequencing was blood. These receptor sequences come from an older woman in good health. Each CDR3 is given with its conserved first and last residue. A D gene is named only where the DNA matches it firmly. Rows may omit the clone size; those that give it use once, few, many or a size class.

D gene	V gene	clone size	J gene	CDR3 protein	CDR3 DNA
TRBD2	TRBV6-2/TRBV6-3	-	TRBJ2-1	CASSYTRTSGRNEQFF	TGTGCCAGCAGTTACACCAGGACTAGCGGGAGGAATGAGCAGTTCTTC
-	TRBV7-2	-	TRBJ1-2	CASSLNRVGGYTF	TGTGCCAGCAGCTTAAACAGGGTGGGAGGCTACACCTTC
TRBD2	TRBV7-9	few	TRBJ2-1	CASSLVPGLAGDYNEQFF	TGTGCCAGCAGCTTAGTTCCGGGACTAGCGGGAGACTACAATGAGCAGTTCTTC
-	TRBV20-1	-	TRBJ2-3	CSAIPSPSLANTQYF	TGCAGTGCTATACCGTCCCCTTCTTTGGCGAATACGCAGTATTTT
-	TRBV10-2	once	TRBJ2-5	CASRLTGLRGETQYF	TGCGCCAGCAGGCTTACTGGGCTTAGGGGAGAGACCCAGTACTTC
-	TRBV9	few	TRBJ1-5	CASSVGGAPGQPQHF	TGTGCCAGCAGCGTAGGGGGGGCCCCAGGGCAGCCCCAGCATTTT
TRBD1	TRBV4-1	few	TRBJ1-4	CASSQVGQGDEKLFF	TGCGCCAGCAGCCAAGTGGGACAGGGAGATGAAAAACTGTTTTTT
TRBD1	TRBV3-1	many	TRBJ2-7	CASSQRRQGPYEQYF	TGTGCCAGCAGCCAAAGGAGACAGGGGCCCTACGAGCAGTACTTC
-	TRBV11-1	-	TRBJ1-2	CASSLSGIYGYTF	TGTGCCAGCAGCTTGTCCGGAATCTATGGCTACACCTTC
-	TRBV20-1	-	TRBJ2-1	CSTTEETQFF	TGCAGTACTACAGAAGAGACCCAGTTCTTC
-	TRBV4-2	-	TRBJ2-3	CASSQGLWSTDTQYF	TGTGCCAGCAGCCAAGGTCTCTGGTCAACAGATACGCAGTATTTT
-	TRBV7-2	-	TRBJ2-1	CASSLLGAPYNEQFF	TGTGCCAGCAGCTTATTGGGGGCCCCCTACAATGAGCAGTTCTTC
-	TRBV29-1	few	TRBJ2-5	CSAGHHGETQYF	TGCAGCGCAGGACACCACGGGGAGACCCAGTACTTC
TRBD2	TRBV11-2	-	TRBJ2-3	CASSFLRRTSGTKYGTDTQYF	TGTGCCAGCAGCTTCCTCCGCCGGACTAGCGGGACGAAGTATGGCACAGATACGCAGTATTTT
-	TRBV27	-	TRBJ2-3	CASSLSIEDTQYF	TGTGCCAGCAGTTTATCGATTGAAGATACGCAGTATTTT
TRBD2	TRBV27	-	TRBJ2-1	CASSFYFGGSRPGGQGSQFF	TGTGCCAGCAGTTTCTATTTCGGTGGGTCTCGCCCGGGGGGGCAGGGATCGCAGTTCTTC
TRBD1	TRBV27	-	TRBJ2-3	CASSPQGRADTQYF	TGTGCCAGCAGCCCACAGGGGCGCGCAGATACGCAGTATTTT
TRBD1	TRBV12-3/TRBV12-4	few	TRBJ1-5	CASSPDRVSNQPQHF	TGTGCCAGCAGTCCGGACAGGGTGAGCAATCAGCCCCAGCATTTT
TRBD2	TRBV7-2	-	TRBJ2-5	CASSSASGAQETQYF	TGTGCCAGCAGCTCGGCTAGCGGGGCCCAAGAGACCCAGTACTTC
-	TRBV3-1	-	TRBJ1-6	CASSQVAENSPLHF	TGTGCCAGCAGCCAAGTGGCGGAAAATTCACCCCTCCACTTT
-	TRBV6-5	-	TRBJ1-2	CASSYSGRVDYGYTF	TGTGCCAGCAGTTACTCCGGGAGAGTAGACTATGGCTACACCTTC
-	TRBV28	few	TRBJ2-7	CASLGGLRYEQYF	TGTGCCAGCTTAGGGGGGTTAAGGTACGAGCAGTACTTC
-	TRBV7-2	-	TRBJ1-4	CASSLHRGPSNEKLFF	TGTGCCAGCAGCTTACACCGGGGCCCATCAAATGAAAAACTGTTTTTT
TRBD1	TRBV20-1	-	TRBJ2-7	CSANRTGGSYEQYF	TGCAGTGCTAATAGGACAGGGGGCTCCTACGAGCAGTACTTC
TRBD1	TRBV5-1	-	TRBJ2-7	CASSTGQGRHEQYF	TGCGCCAGCAGCACCGGACAGGGACGGCACGAGCAGTACTTC
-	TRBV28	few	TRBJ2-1	CASKGGWYNEQFF	TGTGCCAGCAAAGGGGGTTGGTACAATGAGCAGTTCTTC
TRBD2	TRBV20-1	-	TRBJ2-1	CSATSGRAYYNEQFF	TGCAGTGCTACTAGCGGGAGGGCCTACTACAATGAGCAGTTCTTC
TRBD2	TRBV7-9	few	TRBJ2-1	CASSRLGAGGPNEQFF	TGTGCCAGCAGCCGCTTAGGGGCGGGAGGGCCCAATGAGCAGTTCTTC
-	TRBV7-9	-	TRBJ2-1	CASTEGLYNEQFF	TGTGCCAGCACCGAAGGGCTCTACAATGAGCAGTTCTTC
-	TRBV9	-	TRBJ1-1	CASSVDLGGGQTEAFF	TGTGCCAGCAGCGTAGACCTCGGTGGGGGGCAGACTGAAGCTTTCTTT
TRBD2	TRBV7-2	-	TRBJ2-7	CASSLLPTSVAYEQYF	TGTGCCAGCAGCTTACTGCCGACTAGCGTAGCCTACGAGCAGTACTTC
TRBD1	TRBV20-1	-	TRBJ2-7	CSATGTGTPEQYF	TGCAGTGCTACCGGGACAGGGACCCCCGAGCAGTACTTC
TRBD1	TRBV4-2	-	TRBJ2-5	CASSLGQVGETQYF	TGCGCCAGCAGCTTGGGACAGGTAGGAGAGACCCAGTACTTC
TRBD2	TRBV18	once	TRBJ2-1	CASSPGGVSSYNEQFF	TGTGCCAGCTCACCAGGGGGGGTTAGCTCCTACAATGAGCAGTTCTTC
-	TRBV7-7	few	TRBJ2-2	CASSLTGRAGGELFF	TGTGCCAGCAGCTTAACCGGGAGAGCCGGCGGGGAGCTGTTTTTT
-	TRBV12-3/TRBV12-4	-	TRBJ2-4	CASSQNGIQYF	TGTGCCAGCAGTCAAAACGGCATTCAGTACTTC
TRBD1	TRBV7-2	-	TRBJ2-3	CASSLDRGLADTQYF	TGTGCCAGCAGCTTAGACAGGGGGTTGGCAGATACGCAGTATTTT
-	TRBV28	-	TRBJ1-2	CASNSGYGYTF	TGTGCCAGCAATTCTGGCTATGGCTACACCTTC
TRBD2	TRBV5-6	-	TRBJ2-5	CASSFLPRRLAGGPRETQYF	TGTGCCAGCAGCTTCCTCCCACGGCGACTAGCGGGAGGGCCACGGGAGACCCAGTACTTC
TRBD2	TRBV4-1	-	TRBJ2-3	CASSQVSSGSTRDTQYF	TGCGCCAGCAGCCAAGTGTCCAGCGGGAGTACTCGGGATACGCAGTATTTT